This T cell receptor (beta chain) was profiled in a study of tumor-infiltrating lymphocytes in primary liver carcinoma. Turning to the study itself: All lesions had stage T1-T3 N0M0 and about 4 to 11 cm widths. Broader study findings: Tumor-adjacent and tumor-blood pairs shared less of their repertoires than tumor region pairs shared.

Both RNA and DNA were isolated together from around 18-30 mg of bulk tissue that had not been sorted. Sampling of each tumor involved five separate regions. To note about this clonotype: Its matching antigen is unknown. Mismatch with germline at one junction end may stem from a read error.

Starting material of approximately 500 ng total RNA yielded TCR beta cDNA via a constant-region primer. Three nested multiplex PCR rounds, a slightly modified ARM-PCR method, built the TCR beta libraries. TRBV1-TRBV30 forward primers paired with a C-beta reverse primer were used in the first two PCR rounds, which ran approximately 11 cycles each. From the multiplex PCR reads, TCRdb called clonotypes with MiXCR, one entry per CDR3 protein. The repertoire holds some 190,000 distinct CDR3 sequences, with just under 85% as singletons. The CDR3 has 15 residues. This sequence was found in a man between 35 and 55 years old with primary liver carcinoma and hepatitis B virus infection. The sequencing input was tumor tissue from primary liver carcinoma. V and J are TRBV12-3 or TRBV12-4 and TRBJ2-1; D remains ambiguous. Here the CDR3 reads CTSQPNRQAYNEQIF. For the CDR3, the DNA is TGTACCAGCCAACCGAACAGACAAGCTTACAATGAGCAGATCTTC.